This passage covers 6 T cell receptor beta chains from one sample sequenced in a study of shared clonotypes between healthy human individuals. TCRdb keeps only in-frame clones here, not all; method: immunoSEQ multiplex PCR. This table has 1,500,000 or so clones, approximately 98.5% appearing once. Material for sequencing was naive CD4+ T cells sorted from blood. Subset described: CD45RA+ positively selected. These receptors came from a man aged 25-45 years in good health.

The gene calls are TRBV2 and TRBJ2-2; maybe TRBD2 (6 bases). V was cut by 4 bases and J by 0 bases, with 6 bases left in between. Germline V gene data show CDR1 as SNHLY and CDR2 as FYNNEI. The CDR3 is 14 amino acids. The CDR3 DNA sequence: TGTGCCAGCAGTGGCGGGACGAACACCGGGGAGCTGTTTTTT. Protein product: CASSGGTNTGELFF.

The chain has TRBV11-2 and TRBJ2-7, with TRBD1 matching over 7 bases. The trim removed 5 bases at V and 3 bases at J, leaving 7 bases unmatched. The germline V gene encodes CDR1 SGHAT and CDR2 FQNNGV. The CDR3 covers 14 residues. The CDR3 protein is CASSQIRGHYEQYF. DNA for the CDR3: TGTGCCAGCAGCCAAATTAGGGGGCACTACGAGCAGTACTTC.

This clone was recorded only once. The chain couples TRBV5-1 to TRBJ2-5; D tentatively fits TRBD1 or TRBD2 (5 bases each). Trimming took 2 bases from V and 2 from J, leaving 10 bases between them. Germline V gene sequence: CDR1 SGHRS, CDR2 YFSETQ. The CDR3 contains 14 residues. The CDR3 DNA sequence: TGCGCCAGCAGCTTCCGGGACGTACAAGAGACCCAGTACTTC. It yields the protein CASSFRDVQETQYF.

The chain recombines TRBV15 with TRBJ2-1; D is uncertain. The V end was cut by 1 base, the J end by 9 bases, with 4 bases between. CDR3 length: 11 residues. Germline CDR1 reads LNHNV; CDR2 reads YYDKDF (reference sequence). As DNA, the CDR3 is TGTGCCACCAGCAGAGTCGGTGAGCAGTTCTTC. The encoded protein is CATSRVGEQFF.

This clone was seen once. CDR3 coding DNA: TGCGCCAGCTCCGAGGGGGCCTACACTGAAGCTTTCTTT. This gives the protein CASSEGAYTEAFF. The rearrangement uses TRBV5-1 and TRBJ1-1; 7 positions match TRBD1. Germline loops: CDR1 SGHRS, CDR2 YFSETQ. The CDR3 is 13 amino acids. V lost 7 bases to trimming and J lost 3 bases; unmatched junction nucleotides: 6.

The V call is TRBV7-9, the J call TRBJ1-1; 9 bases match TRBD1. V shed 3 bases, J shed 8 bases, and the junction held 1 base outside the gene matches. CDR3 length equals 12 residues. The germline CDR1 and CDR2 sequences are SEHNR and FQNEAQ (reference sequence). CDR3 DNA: TGTGCCAGCAGCTTCGGACAGGGGGAAGCTTTCTTT. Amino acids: CASSFGQGEAFF.